These 27 T cell receptor beta chains share one sample of origin, sequenced in a study of CD8 T cells in ankylosing spondylitis. TCRdb re-called the 5' RACE reads with MiXCR, one entry per CDR3 protein. The table shows 350,000 or so distinct CDR3 sequences, with less than 10% occurring only once. These receptors have no identified antigens. General observations from the study: There was a TCR beta motif, made of roughly eight highly homologous variants, that appeared characteristic of ankylosing spondylitis blood.

Material for sequencing was blood, either unsorted or a sorted T cell fraction (not recorded which). The receptors here all came from a male donor with ankylosing spondylitis.

The sample holds a few counts of this clonotype. The chain combines TRBV7-9 with TRBJ2-5; weak D call: TRBD2 (5 bases). Trimming took off 3 bases at V and 7 bases at J, with 15 bases between the two ends. Germline values: CDR1 SEHNR, CDR2 FQNEAQ (reference sequence). CDR3 length: 14 amino acids. In nucleotides, the CDR3 is TGTGCCAGCAGCTTGAGACGGAGCGGCGGGACCCAGTACTTC. Translation gives CASSLRRSGGTQYF.

This clonotype was detected ten times or more. The V and J genes are TRBV4-1 and TRBJ2-1, with TRBD2 matching over 9 bases. CDR3 length equals 15 residues. Looked up from germline, CDR1 is MGHRA and CDR2 is YSYEKL. Trimming at V came to 0 bases and at J to 12 bases, leaving 9 bases not matched to a gene. The CDR3 DNA is TGCGCCAGCAGCCAAGATTGGTGGCGGGAGGGTGGGCAGTTCTTC. As protein: CASSQDWWREGGQFF.

This clonotype was seen many times. V is TRBV27 and J is TRBJ2-1; 14 bases line up with TRBD2. The CDR3 has 19 amino acids. Germline CDR1 reads MNHEY; CDR2 reads SMNVEV (reference sequence). Trimming cost V 0 bases and J 1 base; bases outside gene matches: 5. The CDR3 coding sequence is TGTGCCAGCAGTTTATCCGGGACTAGCGGGAGATTGTCCTACAATGAGCAGTTCTTC. As protein: CASSLSGTSGRLSYNEQFF.

This clonotype was seen repeatedly, ten times or more. This chain links TRBV7-3 with TRBJ2-1; 13 bases match TRBD2. Trimming at V came to 1 base and at J to 15 bases, leaving 6 bases not matched to a gene. CDR1 and CDR2 from the germline V gene are SGHTA and FQGTGA. CDR3 length equals 14 residues. CDR3 region: CASSLNGLAGVPFF. The CDR3 bases are TGTGCCAGCAGCTTAAATGGACTAGCGGGAGTTCCGTTCTTC.

This clonotype has a count of ten or more. The chain carries TRBV20-1 and TRBJ2-1; D may be TRBD1 (5 bases). There are 14 residues in the CDR3. From germline, CDR1 is DFQATT and CDR2 SNEGSKA (reference sequence). V gave up 1 base and J gave up 3 bases, with 10 bases separating them. The CDR3 nucleotides are TGCAGTGCTAGAGTCCAGACAGACTACAATGAGCAGTTCTTC. It translates to CSARVQTDYNEQFF.

The chain uses TRBV19 and TRBJ2-4, with D maybe TRBD2 (6 bases). Germline values: CDR1 LNHDA, CDR2 SQIVND (reference sequence). The CDR3 runs 15 residues. V was pared by 3 bases and J by 8 bases, with 17 bases between. The CDR3 sequence: CASSMVSVQRDIQYF. The CDR3, as DNA: TGTGCCAGTAGTATGGTGTCAGTTCAGCGGGACATTCAGTACTTC.

The chain employs TRBV2 and TRBJ2-1; D is unclear. This CDR3 is built from 15 residues. V was trimmed by 5 bases and J by 6 bases, leaving 17 bases between them. Per germline, CDR1 SNHLY and CDR2 FYNNEI. The CDR3 DNA reads as TGTGCCAGCAGTTCCCGGGCCCCGAGCCTCAATGAGCAGTTCTTC. Its translation: CASSSRAPSLNEQFF. Full variable domain (missing parts from reference TRBV2 and TRBJ2-1): EPEVTQTPSHQVTQMGQEVILRCVPISNHLYFYWYRQILGQKVEFLVSFYNNEISEKSEIFDDQFSVERPDGSNFTLKIRSTKLEDSAMYFCASSSRAPSLNEQFFGPGTRLTVL.

This clonotype was picked up a small number of times. J is TRBJ2-1 and V is TRBV30; D perhaps matches TRBD2 (5 bases). V lost 4 bases and J lost 4, with 11 bases in between. Germline loops: CDR1 GTSNPN, CDR2 SVGIG (reference sequence). The CDR3 runs 13 residues. The CDR3 DNA follows: TGTGCCTGGAATGTTGGGAGTTACAATGAGCAGTTCTTC. It is translated as CAWNVGSYNEQFF.

This clonotype was seen a few times. The chain carries TRBV6-5 and TRBJ1-5; 8 positions agree with TRBD1. The V and J ends lost 0 bases and 5 bases, in that order; junction bases with no gene match: 3. The germline gives CDR1 MNHEY, CDR2 SVGAGI. This CDR3 region has 15 residues. DNA of the CDR3: TGTGCCAGCAGTTACTCTGGACAGGGAGATCAGCCCCAGCATTTT. Protein product: CASSYSGQGDQPQHF.

This clonotype came up a few times. The genes are TRBV7-3 and TRBJ2-1; D is unresolved. V lost 2 bases to trimming and J lost 9 bases, with 14 bases between them. The CDR3 has 14 residues. Germline V gene sequence: CDR1 SGHTA, CDR2 FQGTGA. CDR3 amino acids: CASSLGSVQSEQFF. DNA of the CDR3: TGTGCCAGCAGCTTAGGGTCAGTCCAGAGTGAGCAGTTCTTC.

This clonotype was detected only a few times. The chain links TRBV28 to TRBJ1-5; TRBD1 matches at 7 bases. The CDR3 is 14 residues long. Trimming took 3 bases from V and 7 from J; bases not matched to a gene: 6. From germline, CDR1 is MDHEN and CDR2 SYDVKM. The DNA of the CDR3 is TGTGCCAGCAGTTTGACAGGGATTCGGCAGCCCCAGCATTTT. Residues: CASSLTGIRQPQHF.

This clonotype was found many times. The rearrangement links TRBV29-1 to TRBJ2-1; D remains unclear. V lost 5 bases, J lost 0 bases, and 11 bases lay in between. CDR3 length: 14 residues. Germline V gene sequence: CDR1 SQVTM, CDR2 ANQGSEA. In DNA form, the CDR3 reads TGCAGCGTTCCGAAGAGAACCTCCTACAATGAGCAGTTCTTC. Protein sequence: CSVPKRTSYNEQFF.

This clonotype was detected a few times. The chain is built from TRBV18 and TRBJ1-1; TRBD1 aligns across 9 bases. The CDR3 has 18 amino acids. With V trimmed by 0 bases and J by 3 bases, 11 bases remained unmatched. Germline V gives CDR1 KGHSH, CDR2 LQKENI. CDR3 amino acids: CASSPPLGQGLFDTEAFF. CDR3 sequence (DNA): TGTGCCAGCTCACCACCGTTGGGACAGGGCTTATTTGACACTGAAGCTTTCTTT.

V is TRBV5-1 and J is TRBJ2-1; possibly TRBD2 for D (6 bases). The CDR3 loop spans 13 amino acids. V shed 4 bases and J shed 5 bases, with 10 bases lying between them. CDR1 SGHRS and CDR2 YFSETQ come from the germline V gene. The CDR3 sequence is CASSPEGHNEQFF. Here the CDR3 DNA reads TGCGCCAGCAGCCCGGAGGGCCACAATGAGCAGTTCTTC.

This clonotype has only a few counts. The chain recombines TRBV28 with TRBJ2-6; tentative D call: TRBD1 (6 bases). The V end lost 8 bases, the J end lost 3 bases, and 20 bases lay between the germline ends. The CDR3 contains 17 residues. Germline CDR1 and CDR2: MDHEN and SYDVKM. The CDR3 loop is CASRMFRGAFGANVLTF. The CDR3 coding sequence is TGTGCCAGCCGTATGTTCAGGGGCGCGTTTGGGGCCAACGTCCTGACTTTC.

This clonotype turned up a few times. J is TRBJ1-2 and V is TRBV29-1, with 10 positions matching TRBD1. In germline, CDR1 is SQVTM, CDR2 ANQGSEA. With V trimmed by 7 bases and J by 7 bases, 6 bases remained unmatched. This CDR3 has 12 amino acids. CDR3 protein: CSAGTGDRGYTF. DNA of the CDR3: TGCAGCGCCGGGACAGGGGACCGTGGCTACACCTTC.

CDR3 sequence (DNA): TGTGCCAGCAGTGCCCCCCGGGAATTTTCCGGTGAGCAGTTCTTC. It translates to CASSAPREFSGEQFF. J is TRBJ2-1 and V is TRBV2, with D perhaps matching TRBD2 (5 bases). Germline values: CDR1 SNHLY, CDR2 FYNNEI. Trimming cost V 4 bases and J 9 bases, with 19 bases left between them. The CDR3 sequence is 15 residues long.

This clonotype was counted many times. V and J are TRBV15 and TRBJ2-7, with 7 bases aligning to TRBD1. The germline CDR1 and CDR2 sequences are LNHNV and YYDKDF (reference sequence). The CDR3 is 14 residues long. Trimming took 7 bases from V and 0 from J; bases not matched to a gene: 6. CDR3 loop: CATTKGQSSYEQYF. The CDR3 bases are TGTGCCACCACTAAGGGACAGTCCTCCTACGAGCAGTACTTC.

The table lists this clonotype with a few counts. The V and J genes are TRBV7-2 and TRBJ2-7; TRBD2 aligns across 7 bases. The J segment lost 5 bases and the V segment lost 2 bases, leaving 9 bases of the junction unmatched. CDR1 is SGHTA and CDR2 is FQGNSA in the germline V gene. The CDR3 is 15 residues long. CDR3 nucleotides: TGTGCCAGCAGCTTAAGGGCTAGCGGATGGGACGAGCAGTACTTC. It translates to CASSLRASGWDEQYF.

This clonotype was picked up many times. The gene calls are TRBV12-3 or TRBV12-4 and TRBJ1-2, with 8 bases that match TRBD1. The CDR3 runs 14 residues. V was pared by 3 bases and J by 4 bases, with 4 bases of the junction left unmatched. The CDR3 nucleotides read TGTGCCAGCAGTTTGGACAGGGCGACCTATGGCTACACCTTC. Protein: CASSLDRATYGYTF.

This clonotype was seen repeatedly, ten times or more. This chain joins TRBV20-1 and TRBJ1-2; D may be TRBD1 (6 bases). CDR3 size: 14 residues. CDR1 is DFQATT and CDR2 is SNEGSKA in the germline V gene (reference sequence). V was pared by 0 bases and J by 7 bases, with 15 bases between. DNA for the CDR3: TGCAGTGCTAGAGATCCCCGGGACATCTGTGGCTACACCTTC. Translated: CSARDPRDICGYTF.

In this sample, this clonotype turned up many times. The chain joins TRBV15 to TRBJ2-1; unclear D gene. The germline V gene encodes CDR1 LNHNV and CDR2 YYDKDF (reference sequence). Trimming left V 0 bases short and J 6 bases short, with 12 bases between. The CDR3 extends over 15 amino acids. The CDR3 reads CATSRDLAVSNEQFF. The CDR3 coding sequence is TGTGCCACCAGCAGAGATCTCGCAGTAAGCAATGAGCAGTTCTTC.

This rearrangement joins TRBV12-3 or TRBV12-4 to TRBJ2-1; 12 nucleotides agree with TRBD2. Unmatched junction bases numbered 6, after V lost 5 bases and J lost 4 bases. The CDR3 is made up of 16 amino acids. The CDR3, as DNA: TGTGCCAGCAGTCAGCGGACTAGCGGGAAATACAATGAGCAGTTCTTC. It codes for CASSQRTSGKYNEQFF.

This clonotype was counted at least ten times. The chain has TRBV29-1 and TRBJ2-1; no clear D. The V and J ends lost 0 bases and 7 bases respectively, with 10 bases between them. Germline V gene sequence: CDR1 SQVTM, CDR2 ANQGSEA. This CDR3 has 13 amino acids. The CDR3 DNA sequence: TGCAGCGTTGAAGAGGTTCGGTATAATGAGCAGTTCTTC. Translation gives CSVEEVRYNEQFF.

Here the CDR3 DNA reads TGTGCCTGGAGTGTACCAATGGGCTCCTACGAGCAGTACTTC. Its translation: CAWSVPMGSYEQYF. The chain links TRBV30 to TRBJ2-7; D gene ambiguous. Trimming stripped 0 bases from V and 0 bases from J, with 9 bases between. The CDR3 is 14 residues long. The germline gives CDR1 GTSNPN, CDR2 SVGIG (reference sequence).

This clonotype came up a few times. The chain joins TRBV5-1 to TRBJ2-7; 7 bases are a match to TRBD2. The CDR3 loop spans 14 amino acids. From germline, CDR1 is SGHRS and CDR2 YFSETQ. J was trimmed by 6 bases and V by 2 bases; bases with no gene match: 8. The CDR3 spells CASSLVGGRAEQYF. CDR3 nucleotides: TGCGCCAGCAGCTTAGTGGGAGGGCGTGCCGAGCAGTACTTC.

This rearrangement joins TRBV4-1 to TRBJ2-1; no definite D call. This CDR3 is 14 amino acids long. Trimming shortened V by 0 bases and J by 4 bases, and 7 bases separated the two germline ends. Germline lookup yields CDR1 MGHRA and CDR2 YSYEKL. For the CDR3, the DNA is TGCGCCAGCAGCCAAGATCCCCAGTACAATGAGCAGTTCTTC. This encodes CASSQDPQYNEQFF.